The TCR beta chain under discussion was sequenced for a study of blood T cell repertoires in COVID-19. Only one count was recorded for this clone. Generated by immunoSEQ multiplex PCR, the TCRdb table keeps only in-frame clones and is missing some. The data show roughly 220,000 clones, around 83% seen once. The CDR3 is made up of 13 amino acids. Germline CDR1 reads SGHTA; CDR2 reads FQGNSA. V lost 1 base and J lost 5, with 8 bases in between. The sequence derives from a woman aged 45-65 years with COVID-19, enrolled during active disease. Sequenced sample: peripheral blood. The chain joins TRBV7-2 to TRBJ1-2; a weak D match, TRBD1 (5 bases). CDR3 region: CASSLGGQYGYTF. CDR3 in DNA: TGTGCCAGCAGCTTAGGGGGCCAGTATGGCTACACCTTC.